This passage covers 21 T cell receptor beta chains from one sample sequenced in a study of cytomegalovirus exposure and HLA in healthy donors. PCR employed 60 Vbeta and 13 Jbeta primers. The assay was immunoSEQ multiplex PCR, and TCRdb's table has in-frame clones only and misses some. Here the sample spans more than 110,000 clones, around 81% being singletons. The sequencing sample was made of PBMCs. The receptors were sampled from a man aged 40-49 years in good health and CMV-seropositive.

This rearrangement joins TRBV10-3 to TRBJ1-1; D ambiguous. Germline V lookup: CDR1 ENHRY, CDR2 SYGVKD. The CDR3 length is 13 residues. V gave up 2 bases and J gave up 2 bases, with 6 bases separating them. The CDR3 spells CAISENGNTEAFF. CDR3 coding DNA: TGTGCCATCAGTGAGAACGGTAACACTGAAGCTTTCTTT.

The chain is built from TRBV9 and TRBJ1-2, with TRBD1 identical over 9 bases. The germline V gene has CDR1 SGDLS and CDR2 YYNGEE. This CDR3 region has 15 residues. The V gene end was trimmed by 3 bases and the J gene end by 2 bases; junction bases not matched to a gene: 5. Here the CDR3 reads CASSAPGQGNYGYTF. Written as DNA, the CDR3 is TGTGCCAGCAGCGCCCCGGGACAGGGAAACTATGGCTACACCTTC.

This rearrangement joins TRBV6-1 to TRBJ1-2; maybe TRBD1 (6 bases). The ends were cut back, 6 bases at V and 4 bases at J, with 12 bases in the middle. The CDR3 totals 13 residues. Germline assignment: CDR1 MNHNS and CDR2 SASEGT. CDR3 region: CASSQQGPYGYTF. DNA for the CDR3: TGTGCCAGCAGCCAACAGGGACCCTATGGCTACACCTTC.

The DNA of the CDR3 is TGTGCCAGCACCCGGGGACTAGCGGGAGGGACAGATACGCAGTATTTT. As protein: CASTRGLAGGTDTQYF. The chain joins TRBV27 to TRBJ2-3; TRBD2 matches at 16 bases. J gave up 3 bases and V 7 bases, and 4 bases lay outside the gene matches. The CDR3 is 16 amino acids. Per germline, CDR1 MNHEY and CDR2 SMNVEV (reference sequence).

This clone was recorded a few times. J is TRBJ2-1 and V is TRBV18; 9 bases are a match to TRBD2. J lost 4 bases, V lost 3 bases, and 4 bases had no gene match. Per the germline V gene, CDR1 is KGHSH and CDR2 is LQKENI. The CDR3 is 15 residues long. The CDR3 DNA follows: TGTGCCAGCTCACCGTACACTAGCGGGTACAATGAGCAGTTCTTC. Amino acid sequence: CASSPYTSGYNEQFF.

The genes are TRBV7-2 and TRBJ2-2; D might be TRBD2 (7 bases). The germline V gene has CDR1 SGHTA and CDR2 FQGNSA. Trimming left V 5 bases short and J 3 bases short, with 13 bases between. The length of the CDR3 is 15 residues. The CDR3 sequence is CASSRGGLYTGELFF. Here the CDR3 DNA reads TGTGCCAGCAGCCGCGGGGGCCTATACACCGGGGAGCTGTTTTTT.

The J gene is TRBJ1-5, the V gene TRBV11-2, with TRBD1 identical over 7 bases. This CDR3 comprises 16 residues. In germline, CDR1 is SGHAT, CDR2 FQNNGV. V lost 3 bases to trimming and J lost 7 bases; unmatched junction nucleotides: 12. The CDR3 is CASSFAGTARGQPQHF. DNA of the CDR3: TGTGCCAGCAGCTTTGCCGGGACAGCCAGAGGCCAGCCCCAGCATTTT.

V is TRBV6-9 and J is TRBJ1-6; TRBD1 aligns across 8 bases. Germline loops: CDR1 MNHGY, CDR2 SVAAGI. CDR3 length: 15 amino acids. V shed 3 bases, J shed 8 bases, and the junction held 6 bases outside the gene matches. The CDR3 sequence is CASSYRGQDHSPLHF. The CDR3, as DNA: TGTGCCAGCAGTTACAGGGGACAGGACCATTCACCCCTCCACTTT.

There are a few counts of this clone. This chain joins TRBV27 and TRBJ2-1, with TRBD1 matching over 8 bases. Germline assignment: CDR1 MNHEY and CDR2 SMNVEV (reference sequence). The CDR3 is made up of 14 amino acids. Germline trimming cut 5 bases from V and 3 bases from J; bases unmatched to any gene: 3. The CDR3 DNA reads TGTGCCAGCAGTGTACAGGGGGGCTACAATGAGCAGTTCTTC. This encodes CASSVQGGYNEQFF.

The count of this clone is one. This chain uses TRBV30 with TRBJ2-5; a weak D match, TRBD1 (6 bases). V lost 6 bases to trimming and J lost 1 base, with 12 bases between them. This CDR3 comprises 13 residues. The germline V gene encodes CDR1 GTSNPN and CDR2 SVGIG (reference sequence). CDR3 sequence: CACDPDSQETQYF. CDR3 coding DNA: TGTGCCTGCGACCCGGACAGCCAAGAGACCCAGTACTTC.

This chain connects TRBV6-5 to TRBJ2-5; 7 bases are a match to TRBD1. From germline, CDR1 is MNHEY and CDR2 SVGAGI. This CDR3 contains 13 residues. J lost 13 bases, V lost 6 bases, and 14 bases had no gene match. CDR3 DNA sequence: TGTGCCAGCAGAGGGACAGTCATTCGAGTCCTGTACTTC. It specifies CASRGTVIRVLYF.

A few counts support this clone. The chain is built from TRBV7-2 and TRBJ1-1; TRBD1 might be the D (6 bases). The V gene's germline CDR1 is SGHTA and CDR2 FQGNSA. This CDR3 is 16 amino acids long. V was clipped by 0 bases and J by 2 bases, with 13 bases between them. CDR3 sequence: CASSLAPGVGNTEAFF. CDR3 DNA: TGTGCCAGCAGCTTAGCGCCAGGGGTAGGTAACACTGAAGCTTTCTTT.

This clone was counted once. V usage is TRBV19 and J usage is TRBJ1-1; a possible D gene is TRBD1 (5 bases). This CDR3 has 16 residues. Between the trimmed V and J ends, which lost 5 bases and 0 bases, there was a span of 16 bases. Per germline, CDR1 LNHDA and CDR2 SQIVND (reference sequence). The CDR3 reads CASSPSGQGMNTEAFF. In DNA, the CDR3 is TGTGCCAGTAGTCCATCAGGCCAGGGCATGAACACTGAAGCTTTCTTT.

This clone was seen a handful of times. The genes are TRBV4-1 and TRBJ2-7, with D unclear. Germline assignment: CDR1 MGHRA and CDR2 YSYEKL. The CDR3 loop spans 14 amino acids. V was clipped by 4 bases and J by 3 bases, with 13 bases between them. The CDR3 is CASSPDSRVYEQYF. The CDR3 coding sequence is TGCGCCAGCAGCCCAGATTCTCGGGTCTACGAGCAGTACTTC.

V usage is TRBV4-1 and J usage is TRBJ1-2, with 7 bases lining up with TRBD1. V was clipped by 6 bases and J by 5 bases; unmatched bases: 15. This CDR3 is built from 16 residues. Looked up from germline, CDR1 is MGHRA and CDR2 is YSYEKL. CDR3 bases: TGCGCCAGCAGTTATTGGGACCGACAGGGAAGTTATGGCTACACCTTC. Translation: CASSYWDRQGSYGYTF.

This clone has just a few counts. The rearrangement uses TRBV6-5 and TRBJ1-3; no reliable D call. Trimming took 2 bases from V and 4 from J, leaving 12 bases between them. Germline values: CDR1 MNHEY, CDR2 SVGAGI. The CDR3 extends over 15 amino acids. The CDR3 protein is CASSYGGAQGNTIYF. In nucleotides, the CDR3 is TGTGCCAGCAGTTACGGTGGAGCCCAGGGAAACACCATATATTTT.

This chain joins TRBV15 and TRBJ2-1; 9 positions match TRBD2. The CDR3 is 15 residues long. Germline-derived CDR1 and CDR2 are LNHNV and YYDKDF (reference sequence). The V gene end was trimmed by 0 bases and the J gene end by 12 bases; junction bases not matched to a gene: 9. CDR3 DNA sequence: TGTGCCACCAGCAGAGATCGCAGTAGCGGGAGCCCGCAGTTCTTC. Translation gives CATSRDRSSGSPQFF.

This chain connects TRBV29-1 to TRBJ1-1, with D perhaps matching TRBD1 (5 bases). The V end lost 6 bases, the J end lost 1 base, and 9 bases lay between the germline ends. Germline-derived CDR1 and CDR2 are SQVTM and ANQGSEA. The CDR3 covers 12 residues. As DNA, the CDR3 is TGCAGCGTCAGGGAACCGAACACTGAAGCTTTCTTT. Its translation: CSVREPNTEAFF.

The V and J genes are TRBV18 and TRBJ1-3; D perhaps matches TRBD1 (6 bases). Germline loops: CDR1 KGHSH, CDR2 LQKENI. The ends were cut back, 10 bases at V and 0 bases at J, with 16 bases in the middle. This CDR3 has 15 residues. CDR3 amino acids: CATARSGVSGNTIYF. The CDR3 DNA reads as TGTGCCACCGCCCGTTCAGGGGTCTCTGGAAACACCATATATTTT. Full variable domain (outside the CDR3, taken from reference TRBV18 and TRBJ1-3): NAGVMQNPRHLVRRRGQEARLRCSPMKGHSHVYWYRQLPEEGLKFMVYLQKENIIDESGMPKERFSAEFPKEGPSILRIQQVVRGDSAAYFCATARSGVSGNTIYFGEGSWLTVV.

The genes are TRBV6-5 and TRBJ2-3; D call uncertain. Germline V lookup: CDR1 MNHEY, CDR2 SVGAGI. This CDR3 has 14 amino acids. V lost 5 bases to trimming and J lost 0 bases, with 9 bases between them. Here the CDR3 DNA reads TGTGCCAGCAGTCAGGATGGGAGCACAGATACGCAGTATTTT. Protein sequence: CASSQDGSTDTQYF.

The chain is built from TRBV4-3 and TRBJ1-6, with 9 bases that match TRBD1. With V trimmed by 2 bases and J by 9 bases, 8 bases remained unmatched. The CDR3 loop spans 16 amino acids. CDR1 and CDR2 from the germline V gene are LGHNA and YSLEER. The CDR3 protein is CASSQKGGQGTSPLHF. In nucleotides, the CDR3 is TGCGCCAGCAGCCAAAAGGGGGGACAGGGTACTTCACCCCTCCACTTT.